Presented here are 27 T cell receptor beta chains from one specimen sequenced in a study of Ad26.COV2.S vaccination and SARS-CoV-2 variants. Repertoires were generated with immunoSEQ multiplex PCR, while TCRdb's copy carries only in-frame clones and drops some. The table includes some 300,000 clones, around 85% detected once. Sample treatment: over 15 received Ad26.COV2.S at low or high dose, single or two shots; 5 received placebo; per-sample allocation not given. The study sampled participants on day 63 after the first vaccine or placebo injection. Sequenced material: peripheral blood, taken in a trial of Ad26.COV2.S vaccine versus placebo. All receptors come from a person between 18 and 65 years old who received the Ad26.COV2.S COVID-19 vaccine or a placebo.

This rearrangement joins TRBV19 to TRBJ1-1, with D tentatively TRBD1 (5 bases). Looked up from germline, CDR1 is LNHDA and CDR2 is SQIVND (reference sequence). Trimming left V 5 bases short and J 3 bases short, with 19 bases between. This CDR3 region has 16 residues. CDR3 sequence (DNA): TGTGCCAGTAGTCAGAGGACCTCCAGGGCGGACACTGAAGCTTTCTTT. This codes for CASSQRTSRADTEAFF.

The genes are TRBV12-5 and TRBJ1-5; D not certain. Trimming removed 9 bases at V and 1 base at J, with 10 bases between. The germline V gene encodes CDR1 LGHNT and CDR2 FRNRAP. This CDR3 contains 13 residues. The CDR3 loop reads CASAIDSNQPQHF. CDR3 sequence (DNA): TGTGCTAGCGCCATCGACAGCAATCAGCCCCAGCATTTT.

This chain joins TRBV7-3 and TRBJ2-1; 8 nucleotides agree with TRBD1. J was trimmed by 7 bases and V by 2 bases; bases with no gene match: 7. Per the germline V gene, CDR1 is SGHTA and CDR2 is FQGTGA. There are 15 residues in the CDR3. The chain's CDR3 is CASSLLGTGWNEQFF. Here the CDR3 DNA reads TGTGCCAGCAGCTTACTCGGGACAGGTTGGAATGAGCAGTTCTTC.

The CDR3 loop reads CASSGWGSGNEQFF. The CDR3 DNA reads as TGCGCCAGCAGCGGGTGGGGGTCTGGCAATGAGCAGTTCTTC. The rearrangement links TRBV5-1 to TRBJ2-1; D may be TRBD1 or TRBD2 (5 bases each). Germline lookup yields CDR1 SGHRS and CDR2 YFSETQ. The CDR3 spans 14 residues. V was trimmed by 4 bases and J by 6 bases, leaving 14 bases between them.

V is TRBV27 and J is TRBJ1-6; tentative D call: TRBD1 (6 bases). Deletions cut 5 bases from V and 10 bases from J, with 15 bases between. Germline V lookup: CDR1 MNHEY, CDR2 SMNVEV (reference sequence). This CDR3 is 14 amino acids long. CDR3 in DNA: TGTGCCAGCAGTCCCCGGGGGCGAAGATCACCCCTCCACTTT. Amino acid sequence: CASSPRGRRSPLHF.

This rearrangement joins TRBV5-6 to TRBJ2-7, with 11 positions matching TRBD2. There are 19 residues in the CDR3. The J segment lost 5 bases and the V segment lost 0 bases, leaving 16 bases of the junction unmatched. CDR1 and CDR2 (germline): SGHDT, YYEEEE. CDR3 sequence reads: CASSLAGGLAGGTQNEQYF. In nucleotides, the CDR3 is TGTGCCAGCAGCTTGGCCGGGGGGCTAGCGGGGGGCACTCAGAACGAGCAGTACTTC.

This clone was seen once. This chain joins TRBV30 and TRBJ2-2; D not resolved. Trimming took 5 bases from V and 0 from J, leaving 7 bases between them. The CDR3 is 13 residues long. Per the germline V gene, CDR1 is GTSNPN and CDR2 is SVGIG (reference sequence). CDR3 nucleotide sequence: TGTGCCTGGGGCAGATCGAACACCGGGGAGCTGTTTTTT. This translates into CAWGRSNTGELFF.

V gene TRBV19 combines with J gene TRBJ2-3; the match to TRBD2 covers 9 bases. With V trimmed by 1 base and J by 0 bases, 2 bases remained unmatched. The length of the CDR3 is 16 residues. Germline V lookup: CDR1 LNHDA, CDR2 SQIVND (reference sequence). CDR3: CASSIGLAESTDTQYF. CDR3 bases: TGTGCCAGTAGTATAGGACTAGCGGAGAGCACAGATACGCAGTATTTT.

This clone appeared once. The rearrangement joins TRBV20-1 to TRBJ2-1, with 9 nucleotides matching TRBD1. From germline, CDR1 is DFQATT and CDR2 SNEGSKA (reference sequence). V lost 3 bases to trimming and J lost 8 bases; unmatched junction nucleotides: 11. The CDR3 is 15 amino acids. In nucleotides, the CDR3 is TGCAGTGCTAGTTCGGACAGGGGCCTAGTAGATGAGCAGTTCTTC. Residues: CSASSDRGLVDEQFF.

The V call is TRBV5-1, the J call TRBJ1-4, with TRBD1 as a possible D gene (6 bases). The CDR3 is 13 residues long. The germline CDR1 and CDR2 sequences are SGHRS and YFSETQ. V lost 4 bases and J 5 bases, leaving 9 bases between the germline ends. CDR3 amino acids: CASSIGQNEKLFF. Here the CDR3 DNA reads TGCGCCAGCAGCATTGGACAGAATGAAAAACTGTTTTTT. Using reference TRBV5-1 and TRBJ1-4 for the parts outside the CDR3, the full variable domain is KAGVTQTPRYLIKTRGQQVTLSCSPISGHRSVSWYQQTPGQGLQFLFEYFSETQRNKGNFPGRFSGRQFSNSRSEMNVSTLELGDSALYLCASSIGQNEKLFFGSGTQLSVL.

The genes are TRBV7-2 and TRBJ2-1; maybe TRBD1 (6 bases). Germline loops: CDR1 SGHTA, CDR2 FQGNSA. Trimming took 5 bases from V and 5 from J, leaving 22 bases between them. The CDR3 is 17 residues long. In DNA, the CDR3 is TGTGCCAGCAGCGATAACAGGGCGGTGGGAAGGGACAATGAGCAGTTCTTC. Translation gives CASSDNRAVGRDNEQFF. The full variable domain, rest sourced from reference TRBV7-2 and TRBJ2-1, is GAGVSQSPSNKVTEKGKDVELRCDPISGHTALYWYRQSLGQGLEFLIYFQGNSAPDKSGLPSDRFSAERTGGSVSTLTIQRTQQEDSAVYLCASSDNRAVGRDNEQFFGPGTRLTVL.

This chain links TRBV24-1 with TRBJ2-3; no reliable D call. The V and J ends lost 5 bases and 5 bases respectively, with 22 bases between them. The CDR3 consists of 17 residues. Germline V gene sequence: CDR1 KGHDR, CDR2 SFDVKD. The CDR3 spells CATSGPKVSRWLDTQYF. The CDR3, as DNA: TGTGCCACCAGTGGTCCAAAAGTGTCTCGATGGCTAGATACGCAGTATTTT.

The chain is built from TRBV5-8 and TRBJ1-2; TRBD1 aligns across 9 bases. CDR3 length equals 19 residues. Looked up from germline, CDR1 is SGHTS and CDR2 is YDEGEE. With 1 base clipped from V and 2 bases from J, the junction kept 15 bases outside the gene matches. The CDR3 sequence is CASSLPIPRTGGRNYGYTF. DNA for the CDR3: TGTGCCAGCAGCTTGCCCATCCCGCGCACAGGGGGCAGGAACTATGGCTACACCTTC.

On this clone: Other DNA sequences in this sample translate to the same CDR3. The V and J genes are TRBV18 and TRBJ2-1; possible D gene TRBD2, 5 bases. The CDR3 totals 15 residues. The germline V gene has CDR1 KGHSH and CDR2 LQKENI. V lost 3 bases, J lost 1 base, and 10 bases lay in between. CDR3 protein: CASSPERGSYNEQFF. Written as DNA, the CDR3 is TGTGCCAGCTCACCGGAGCGAGGGTCCTACAATGAGCAGTTCTTC.

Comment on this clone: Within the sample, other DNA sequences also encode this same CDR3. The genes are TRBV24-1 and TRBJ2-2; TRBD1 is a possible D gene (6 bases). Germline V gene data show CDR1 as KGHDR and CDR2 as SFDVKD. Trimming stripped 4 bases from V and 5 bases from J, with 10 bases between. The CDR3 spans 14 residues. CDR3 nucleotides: TGTGCCACCAGTGAAAACGACAGGACCGGGGAGCTGTTTTTT. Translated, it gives CATSENDRTGELFF.

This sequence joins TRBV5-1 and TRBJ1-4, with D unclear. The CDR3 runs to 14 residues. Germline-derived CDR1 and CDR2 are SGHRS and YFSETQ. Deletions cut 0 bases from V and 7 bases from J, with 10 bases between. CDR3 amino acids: CASSLGSVGEKLFF. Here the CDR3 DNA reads TGCGCCAGCAGCTTGGGAAGTGTAGGTGAAAAACTGTTTTTT.

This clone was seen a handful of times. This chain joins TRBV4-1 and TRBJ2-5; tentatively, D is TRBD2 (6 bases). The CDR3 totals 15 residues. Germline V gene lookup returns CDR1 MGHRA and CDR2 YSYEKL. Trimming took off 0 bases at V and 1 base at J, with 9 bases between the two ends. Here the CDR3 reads CASSQDAGIQETQYF. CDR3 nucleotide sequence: TGCGCCAGCAGCCAAGATGCGGGAATCCAAGAGACCCAGTACTTC.

The CDR3 protein is CASSSPTPPRENIQYF. Written as DNA, the CDR3 is TGTGCCAGCAGCTCCCCGACTCCCCCGAGAGAAAACATTCAGTACTTC. This chain uses TRBV7-9 with TRBJ2-4; D is uncertain. The CDR3 loop spans 16 amino acids. Germline V gives CDR1 SEHNR, CDR2 FQNEAQ (reference sequence). Deletions cut 4 bases from V and 5 bases from J, with 18 bases between.

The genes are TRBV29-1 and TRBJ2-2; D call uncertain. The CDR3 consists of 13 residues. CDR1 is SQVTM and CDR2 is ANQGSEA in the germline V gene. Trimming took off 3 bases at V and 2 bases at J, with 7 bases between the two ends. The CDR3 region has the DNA TGCAGCGTTGACCGACAAAACACCGGGGAGCTGTTTTTT. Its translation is CSVDRQNTGELFF.

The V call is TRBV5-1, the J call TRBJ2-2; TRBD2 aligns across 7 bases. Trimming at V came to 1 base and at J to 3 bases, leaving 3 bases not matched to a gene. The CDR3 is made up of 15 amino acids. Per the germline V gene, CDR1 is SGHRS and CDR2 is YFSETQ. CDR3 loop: CASSLRLADTGELFF. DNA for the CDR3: TGCGCCAGCAGCTTGAGGCTAGCGGACACCGGGGAGCTGTTTTTT.

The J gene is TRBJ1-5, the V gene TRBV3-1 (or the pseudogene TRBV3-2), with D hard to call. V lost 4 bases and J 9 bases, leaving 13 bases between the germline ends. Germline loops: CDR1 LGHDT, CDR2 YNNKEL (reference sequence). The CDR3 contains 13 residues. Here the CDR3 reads CASSPDSLRPQHF. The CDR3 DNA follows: TGTGCCAGCAGCCCGGACTCCCTCCGGCCCCAGCATTTT.

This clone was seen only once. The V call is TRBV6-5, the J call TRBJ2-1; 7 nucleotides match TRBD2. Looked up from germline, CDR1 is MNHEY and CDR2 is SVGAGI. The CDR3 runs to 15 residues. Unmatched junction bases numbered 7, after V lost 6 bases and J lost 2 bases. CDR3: CASRRTGGTYNEQFF. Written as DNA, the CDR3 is TGTGCCAGCAGGCGAACCGGGGGGACCTACAATGAGCAGTTCTTC.

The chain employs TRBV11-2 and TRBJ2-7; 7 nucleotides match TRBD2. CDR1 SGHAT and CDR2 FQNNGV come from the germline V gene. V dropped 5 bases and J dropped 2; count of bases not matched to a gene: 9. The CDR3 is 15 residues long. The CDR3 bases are TGTGCCAGCAGCCGACTGGGGGGGAAGGCCTACGAGCAGTACTTC. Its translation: CASSRLGGKAYEQYF.

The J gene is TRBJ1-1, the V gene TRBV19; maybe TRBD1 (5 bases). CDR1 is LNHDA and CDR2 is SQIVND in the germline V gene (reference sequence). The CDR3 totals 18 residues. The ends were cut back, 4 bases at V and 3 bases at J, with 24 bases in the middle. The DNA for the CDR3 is TGTGCCAGTAGTACTGCCTCCGCAGGGTTTCCTTTGTACACTGAAGCTTTCTTT. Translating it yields CASSTASAGFPLYTEAFF.

CDR3 sequence (DNA): TGCGCCAGCAGCCAAAGGGAGATGGGAGATGGCTACACCTTC. The encoded protein is CASSQREMGDGYTF. The chain combines TRBV4-1 with TRBJ1-2; D unresolved. Germline V gives CDR1 MGHRA, CDR2 YSYEKL. This CDR3 is built from 14 residues. Trimming took off 2 bases at V and 6 bases at J, with 13 bases between the two ends.

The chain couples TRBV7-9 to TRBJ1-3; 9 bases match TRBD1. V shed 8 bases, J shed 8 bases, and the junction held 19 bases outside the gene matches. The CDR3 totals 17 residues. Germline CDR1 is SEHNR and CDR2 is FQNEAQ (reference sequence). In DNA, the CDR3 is TGTGCCAGCGGCCCTACGCCCCGTACAGGGGGCAGAGACACCATATATTTT. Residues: CASGPTPRTGGRDTIYF.

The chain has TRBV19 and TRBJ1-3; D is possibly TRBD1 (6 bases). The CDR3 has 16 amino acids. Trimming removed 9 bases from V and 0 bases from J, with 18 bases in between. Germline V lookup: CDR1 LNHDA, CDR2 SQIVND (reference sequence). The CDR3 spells CASDNGQPFSGNTIYF. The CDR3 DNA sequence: TGTGCCAGCGATAACGGACAGCCTTTCTCTGGAAACACCATATATTTT.